This T cell receptor (beta chain) was retrieved from a study of CD8+ T cells in alopecia areata. For the study at large: At a dose of 5 to 10 mg twice daily, oral tofacitinib was given to treated patients. Patients in the study were on tofacitinib for 6 to 18 months, then off it for 6 months. Study observations and caveats: Scalp sample sequencing also detects resident alphabeta T cells of normal skin.

With respect to this clone: Its antigen remains unknown.

Reverse transcription of extracted RNA yielded cDNA, which provided the sequencing template. Using immunoSEQ multiplex PCR, the repertoire was profiled, and TCRdb retains in-frame clones only, with some absent. The sample yields more than 150,000 clones, around three fifths seen once. V was cut by 2 bases and J by 3 bases, with 8 bases left in between. In germline, CDR1 is GTSNPN, CDR2 SVGIG (reference sequence). The CDR3 runs 14 residues. The J gene is TRBJ1-6, the V gene TRBV30, with D perhaps matching TRBD1 (5 bases). This receptor was identified in a human donor with alopecia areata. Sequenced here: CD4+ T cells sorted from blood, sampled at week 0. DNA for the CDR3: TGTGCCTGGAGTCCCGGACACTATAATTCACCCCTCCACTTT. This translates into CAWSPGHYNSPLHF.